This T cell receptor (beta chain) was sequenced for a study of T cells in Graves' hyperthyroidism and ophthalmopathy (dated by TCRdb to about 2019). In terms of the full investigation: To identify distinguishing TCR V-J signatures, a discovery cohort of 90 to 100 patients was used, comprising some 45 with Graves' ophthalmopathy and about 59 with stable Graves' hyperthyroidism. In addition, the study compared T-cell repertoires in thyroid tissue and in blood from several Graves' hyperthyroidism patients. Whether ophthalmopathy could be predicted prospectively was tested in an independent validation cohort made up of roughly 19 hyperthyroidism patients plus 17 patients who later progressed to ophthalmopathy. The 90 or so discovery patients were randomly split 7:3 into training and test sets. Once sampling was done, hyperthyroidism patients were given methimazole at a starting dose of 30 mg daily, whereas ophthalmopathy patients were given high-dose intravenous methylprednisolone. TCR Vbeta CDR3 sequencing of approximately 140 peripheral blood samples (roughly 41 ophthalmopathy, under 80 hyperthyroidism and roughly 17 progressor patients) is reported in the paper. Overall results and qualifications from the work: In validation, the model predicted progression to ophthalmopathy a median of about 6.8 months before onset, with roughly 70% sensitivity and 72.22% specificity. Blood samples also contained most of the expanded thyroid clonotypes (frequency above 0.001), which suggests that blood repertoires may reflect thyroid immune responses. A model built on a 13 V-J signature distinguished ophthalmopathy from stable hyperthyroidism, reaching around 90% sensitivity and 81.08% specificity in cross-validation and 80%/75% in testing. Sample size was not statistically predetermined, and investigators were not blinded to group allocation.

Amplification of TCR beta CDR3 regions was carried out from RNA transcripts. The TCR CDR3 was subjected to a first round of RT-PCR using the HTBI primer set and the Qiagen OneStep RT-PCR kit. Libraries were constructed in a second round of multiplex PCR, after which size selection and purification were performed. Paired-end sequencing of the libraries was performed with 100 bp reads on an Illumina HiSeq2000. For the original study's pipeline: SOAPnuke was used to process the raw data, removing reads that contained adapters or uncalled bases, had a mean Phred below 15, or lacked an exact match to the constant primer or identifier. COPE v1.2.5 was used to merge the high-quality paired reads, and each unique nucleotide sequence was defined as a clonotype. MiTCR v1.1 was used to align clonotypes to the IMGT TRBV, TRBD and TRBJ reference segments. The analysis included only V-J combinations with a frequency above 0.0001, which together covered around 99% of the repertoires. The TCS score was defined as the ratio of F50 (clonal expansion) to E x V (chaos), calculated using BLOSUM62-based TCRdist between CDR3 peptides within each V-J. Welch's t-statistics and random forest reduced roughly 540 V-J features to roughly 13, which were used in a naive Bayes classifier (R e1071). The similarity between thyroid and blood repertoires was quantified using the Morisita-Horn index. The public reads were quality trimmed at Q25 with fastp and then assembled into clones with MiXCR by TCRdb, keeping productive beta chains. Entries are consolidated by CDR3 protein sequence, retaining the most common genes and DNA. TCRdb, not the authors, supplied the V and J calls. The sample table contains 530,000 or so distinct CDR3 sequences; only one count was recorded for 40% to 55% of them. The ten largest clonotypes hold around 7.7% of the sample.

The CDR1 and CDR2 encoded by the germline V gene (reference sequence) are SGHAT and FQDESV. The junction carries 7 bases between V and J, which are trimmed by 6 bases and 7 bases respectively. The CDR3 numbers 10 residues from cysteine through phenylalanine. Solely the CDR3 DNA is kept, with 30 bases framed from the first base. Only one count was recorded for this clonotype. Its target antigen remains unknown. Per-base qualities were not stored, and no clone one base away is much larger. One read provides weak support. A patient counted as having stable Graves' hyperthyroidism if no progression to ophthalmopathy occurred over 18 months of follow-up. Hyperthyroidism patients were newly diagnosed, had a disease duration of under 2 months, and were aged 18 to 65 years. Patients with uncontrolled infections, other autoimmune diseases, pregnancy or lactation were excluded. Diagnoses relied on clinical symptoms, serum thyroxine and TRAb, thyroid ultrasound and orbital computed tomography. Total RNA was extracted using Trizol reagent, and RNA quality was assessed on an Agilent 2100 Bioanalyzer.

The receptor was isolated from a woman between 18 and 29 years old with Graves' hyperthyroidism. The rearranged segments are TRBV11-1 and TRBJ2-7; a confident D gene designation cannot be given. Sequencing was carried out using peripheral blood or thyroid tissue (not recorded which). The base sequence is TGTGCCAGCAGGGGCACTGAGCAGTACTTC. Its protein is CASRGTEQYF.